A selection of T cell receptor beta chains follows, all from one sample in a study of CD8+CD57+ T cells in acquired aplastic anemia. Via MiXCR, TCRdb re-called the reads, giving one row per CDR3 protein. The sample yields about 150,000 distinct CDR3 sequences, approximately 44% seen once. The material sequenced was sorted CD4+, CD8+, or CD8+CD57+ T cells (not recorded which) from PBMCs. The source is a human donor with aplastic anemia. The CDR3 runs from the conserved cysteine through the conserved F or W. D genes are given only for firm matches. Where a row states a size, it is once, few, many or the class of an expanded clone; other rows omit it.

TRBD2	TRBJ2-5	many	TRBV5-1	TGCGCCAGCAGCTTGGGTCTAGCGGGGAAACAAGAGACCCAGTACTTC	CASSLGLAGKQETQYF
NA	TRBJ2-7	NA	TRBV5-1	TGCGCCAGCAGCAAAGACAGAATCTACGAGCAGTACTTC	CASSKDRIYEQYF
NA	TRBJ2-5	NA	TRBV7-9	TGTGCCAGCGGGGGGTGGCGGGGACAAGAGACCCAGTACTTC	CASGGWRGQETQYF
NA	TRBJ1-1	NA	TRBV20-1	TGCAGTGCCACCGGGGAGGGAGGATATGTTGGTGAAGCTTTCTTT	CSATGEGGYVGEAFF
NA	TRBJ2-3	NA	TRBV29-1	TGCAGCGTTGGAAAGGTACTAACGGGGACCACAGATACGCAGTATTTT	CSVGKVLTGTTDTQYF
TRBD2	TRBJ2-5	once	TRBV2	TGTGCCAGCAGAATAGCGGGGTTACAAGAGACCCAGTACTTC	CASRIAGLQETQYF
NA	TRBJ1-5	many	TRBV12-3/TRBV12-4	TGTGCCAGCACCCACACCAGGGAAGATAGCCAGCCCCAGCATTTT	CASTHTREDSQPQHF
NA	TRBJ1-2	NA	TRBV10-2	TGCGCCAGCAGTGAAATGAGTCACTATGGCTACACCTTC	CASSEMSHYGYTF
TRBD1	TRBJ1-6	NA	TRBV7-2	TGTGCCAGCAGGGAGGGGGCGTTGAATTCACCCCTCCACTTT	CASREGALNSPLHF
NA	TRBJ1-3	many	TRBV5-6	TGTGCCAGCAGCCGAGGGAGGGAAGCTGGAAACACCATATATTTT	CASSRGREAGNTIYF
TRBD1	TRBJ1-5	NA	TRBV24-1	TGTGCCACCAGTGAGTCCGACAGGGCTAGAGGTCAGCCCCAGCATTTT	CATSESDRARGQPQHF
TRBD1	TRBJ1-6	few	TRBV2	TGTGCCAGCAGTGACGGACAGGGCTATAATTCACCCCTCCACTTT	CASSDGQGYNSPLHF
NA	TRBJ1-5	NA	TRBV7-6	TGTGCCAGCAGCTTAGGGGGGGCAGGGAATCAGCCCCAGCATTTT	CASSLGGAGNQPQHF
TRBD2	TRBJ2-3	NA	TRBV24-1	TGTGCCACCAGTGATTTGCGACTAGCAGACACAGATACGCAGTATTTT	CATSDLRLADTDTQYF
NA	TRBJ2-5	NA	TRBV2	TGTGCCAGCAGAGAGGAGGAGACCCAGTACTTC	CASREEETQYF
NA	TRBJ1-4	many	TRBV7-9	TGTGCCAGCAGCGTTCCGGGACCAAATGAAAAACTGTTTTTT	CASSVPGPNEKLFF
NA	TRBJ1-1	NA	TRBV10-2	TGCGCCAGCACCCATGGGGGGATCACTGAAGCTTTCTTT	CASTHGGITEAFF
TRBD1	TRBJ1-1	NA	TRBV25-1	TGTGCCAGCAGCGTACAGGGGGTAATCTCTGAAGCTTTCTTT	CASSVQGVISEAFF
TRBD2	TRBJ2-1	many	TRBV19	TGTGCCAGTACAGGTAGCGGGGGGGCCGGAGAGCAGTTCTTC	CASTGSGGAGEQFF
NA	TRBJ2-3	NA	TRBV19	TGTGCCAGTAGGGCTAGCTCCACAGATACGCAGTATTTT	CASRASSTDTQYF
TRBD1	TRBJ1-4	many	TRBV5-1	TGCGCCAGCAGCTTGATAGGGACAGGGATTAATGAAAAACTGTTTTTT	CASSLIGTGINEKLFF
NA	TRBJ2-2	once	TRBV7-9	TGTGCCAGCAGCTTGGGGCTAGAATACACCGGGGAGCTGTTTTTT	CASSLGLEYTGELFF
NA	TRBJ1-6	few	TRBV11-2	TGTGCCAGCAGCTTAGAACGGACGGGGAATTCACCCCTCCACTTT	CASSLERTGNSPLHF
TRBD1	TRBJ2-2	NA	TRBV25-1	TGTGCCAGCGCCACAAGTGGACAGGGTTGGACCGGGGGGCTGTTTTTT	CASATSGQGWTGGLFF
NA	TRBJ2-2	NA	TRBV14	TGTGCCAGCAGCCAACGCGGCGGGGAGCTGTTTTTT	CASSQRGGELFF
NA	TRBJ1-5	few	TRBV7-2	TGTGCCAGCAGCTTGGGGATGACTCAGCCCCAGCATTTT	CASSLGMTQPQHF
TRBD1	TRBJ1-1	NA	TRBV19	TGTGCCAGTAGTATCGGACAGGGAATTGGGAACACTGAAGCTTTCTTT	CASSIGQGIGNTEAFF
NA	TRBJ2-7	many	TRBV19	TGTGCCAGTAGTATAGTAGTAGGGCGCGAGCAGTACTTC	CASSIVVGREQYF
NA	TRBJ2-3	NA	TRBV4-3	TGCGCCAGCAGCCAAGATACCGGAGGTACGCAGTATTTT	CASSQDTGGTQYF